The 10 T cell receptor beta chains reported below all come from one sample, sequenced in a study of T cells in tumors and immune-related adverse events. Sequencing was performed with immunoSEQ multiplex PCR; in TCRdb, only in-frame clones are kept and a portion is missing. Of 5,100 or so clones in the sample, almost 65% were seen once. Sample: gut tissue, taken from a patient treated with anti-PD-1 therapy. These receptors originate from a female donor with metastatic renal cell carcinoma.

The chain couples TRBV19 to TRBJ2-3; tentative D call: TRBD1 (5 bases). CDR1 is LNHDA, CDR2 SQIVND, per germline (reference sequence). V was pared by 2 bases and J by 2 bases, with 8 bases between. This CDR3 is 14 amino acids long. The CDR3 DNA sequence: TGTGCCAGTAGTATAAGGGGCGACACAGATACGCAGTATTTT. Translation: CASSIRGDTDTQYF.

The chain recombines TRBV7-9 with TRBJ2-3; no clear D. In germline, CDR1 is SEHNR, CDR2 FQNEAQ (reference sequence). The germline V and J ends were trimmed by 5 bases and 9 bases, with 12 bases remaining between them. The CDR3 runs to 12 residues. The CDR3 DNA sequence: TGTGCCAGCAGCCCCGGGCCTACAACGCAGTATTTT. Protein product: CASSPGPTTQYF.

V is TRBV11-3 and J is TRBJ2-7; D not certain. CDR1 and CDR2 from the germline V gene are SGHNT and YENEEA. The V and J ends lost 7 bases and 6 bases respectively, with 10 bases between them. The CDR3 spans 11 residues. The CDR3 DNA reads as TGTGCCAGCACCCGGATGGGCGAGCAGTACTTC. This encodes CASTRMGEQYF.

Regarding this clone: Other DNA sequences of this sample code for an identical CDR3. The chain has TRBV28 and TRBJ2-7, with D perhaps given as TRBD1 or TRBD2 (5 bases each). The CDR3 runs to 14 residues. Germline V lookup: CDR1 MDHEN, CDR2 SYDVKM. V gave up 6 bases and J gave up 2 bases, with 14 bases separating them. DNA of the CDR3: TGTGCCAGCAGCGCCGGGACGGTGACCTACGAGCAGTACTTC. Translated: CASSAGTVTYEQYF. The whole variable domain, remainder taken from reference TRBV28 and TRBJ2-7, is DVKVTQSSRYLVKRTGEKVFLECVQDMDHENMFWYRQDPGLGLRLIYFSYDVKMKEKGDIPEGYSVSREKKERFSLILESASTNQTSMYLCASSAGTVTYEQYFGPGTRLTVT.

Note on this clone: The sample has other DNA sequences that encode this CDR3 too. The genes are TRBV6-1 and TRBJ1-3; D gene unclear. Germline lookup yields CDR1 MNHNS and CDR2 SASEGT. There are 15 residues in the CDR3. V dropped 5 bases and J dropped 0 bases, with 11 bases sitting between them. DNA of the CDR3: TGTGCCAGCAGTTCCGCAGCGAGCTCTGGAAACACCATATATTTT. Translated, it gives CASSSAASSGNTIYF.

This clone was seen a few times. V gene TRBV2 combines with J gene TRBJ2-3; TRBD1 agrees at 7 bases. The CDR3 runs 16 residues. The germline V gene encodes CDR1 SNHLY and CDR2 FYNNEI. With 6 bases clipped from V and 2 bases from J, the junction kept 11 bases outside the gene matches. Here the CDR3 DNA reads TGTGCCAGCAGAGCTGAATCACAGGGGTTCACAGATACGCAGTATTTT. This gives the protein CASRAESQGFTDTQYF.

This clone turned up a few times. V usage is TRBV29-1 and J usage is TRBJ2-7; TRBD1 matches 9 bases. CDR1 SQVTM and CDR2 ANQGSEA come from the germline V gene. The CDR3 sequence is 17 residues long. V lost 3 bases and J lost 0; bases outside the gene matches: 12. This chain's CDR3 is CSVDPRGQGQSSYEQYF. In DNA form, the CDR3 reads TGCAGCGTTGATCCCAGGGGACAGGGCCAAAGCTCCTACGAGCAGTACTTC.

The J gene is TRBJ2-7, the V gene TRBV5-6; D uncertain. The germline V gene encodes CDR1 SGHDT and CDR2 YYEEEE. Trimming removed 1 base at V and 2 bases at J, with 10 bases between. The CDR3 is made up of 14 amino acids. The CDR3 nucleotides are TGTGCCAGCAGCTTGTATGGCGTTACCTACGAGCAGTACTTC. It is translated as CASSLYGVTYEQYF.

This clone was recorded a few times. The chain joins TRBV2 to TRBJ2-7; D ambiguous. The CDR3 loop spans 13 amino acids. CDR1 is SNHLY and CDR2 is FYNNEI in the germline V gene. Trimming took 0 bases from V and 4 from J, leaving 7 bases between them. The CDR3, as DNA: TGTGCCAGCAGTGAAGCGAGCTCATACGAGCAGTACTTC. Translation: CASSEASSYEQYF.

This clone was counted only a few times. CDR3 nucleotides: TGTGCCAGCAAAACTAGCGGGAGGGAGCAGTTCTTC. Protein product: CASKTSGREQFF. The chain uses TRBV6-5 and TRBJ2-1, with 12 bases fitting TRBD2. V gave up 7 bases and J gave up 10 bases; unmatched junction bases: 2. Germline-derived CDR1 and CDR2 are MNHEY and SVGAGI. This CDR3 region has 12 residues.